The rows below give T cell receptor beta chains drawn from one sample of a study of response to subunit inactivated influenza vaccine. One entry per CDR3 protein, called by TCRdb with MiXCR from the RT-PCR reads. The sample lists around 540,000 distinct CDR3 sequences; roughly 12% were seen once. The specimen was PBMCs from blood, collected on the day of vaccination. The receptors here all came from a man between 50 and 59 years old who received an inactivated influenza vaccine. Both conserved end residues are part of each CDR3. Each record gives: V gene, J gene, clone size, D gene, CDR3 protein, CDR3 DNA. The D gene is left open where the match is weak. Clone sizes are given selectively: once, few, many, or a class where the clone is expanded.

TRBV20-1	TRBJ1-4	NA	TRBD1	CSAPARTGLREKLFF	TGCAGTGCTCCGGCCAGGACAGGGCTACGGGAAAAACTGTTTTTT
TRBV7-2	TRBJ2-1	NA	NA	CASSRSGYNEQFF	TGTGCCAGCAGCCGGAGCGGCTACAATGAGCAGTTCTTC
TRBV5-5	TRBJ1-5	NA	TRBD1	CASSWGQENQPQHF	TGTGCCAGCAGCTGGGGACAGGAAAATCAGCCCCAGCATTTT
TRBV5-1	TRBJ1-2	many	TRBD1	CASSPTTGAYGYTF	TGCGCCAGCAGCCCGACGACAGGGGCCTATGGCTACACCTTC
TRBV19	TRBJ1-5	NA	NA	CASSQMGVYSNQPQHF	TGTGCCAGTAGCCAAATGGGGGTGTATAGCAATCAGCCCCAGCATTTT
TRBV24-1	TRBJ2-1	NA	NA	CATSAGLVKRYRDRDSYNEQFF	TGTGCCACCAGTGCGGGCTTGGTAAAGAGGTATAGGGACCGAGACTCCTACAATGAGCAGTTCTTC
TRBV12-3/TRBV12-4	TRBJ2-2	few	TRBD1	CASSPDGTANTGELFF	TGTGCCAGCAGCCCGGACGGGACAGCGAACACCGGGGAGCTGTTTTTT
TRBV3-1	TRBJ1-5	NA	NA	CASSQGTLRDQPQHF	TGTGCCAGCAGCCAAGGTACCTTACGAGATCAGCCCCAGCATTTT
TRBV29-1	TRBJ2-3	NA	NA	CSGSLGSTSTDTQYF	TGCAGCGGCTCCCTGGGGTCGACTAGCACAGATACGCAGTATTTT
TRBV15	TRBJ2-1	NA	NA	CATSRDFDDGMGQFF	TGTGCCACCAGCAGAGATTTTGATGACGGGATGGGACAGTTCTTC
TRBV6-2/TRBV6-3	TRBJ1-2	NA	NA	CASSYSRDYGYTF	TGTGCCAGCAGTTACTCCAGAGACTATGGCTACACCTTC
TRBV5-1	TRBJ1-4	few	TRBD1	CASSLRTGTNEKLFF	TGCGCCAGCAGCTTACGGACAGGGACTAATGAAAAACTGTTTTTT
TRBV20-1	TRBJ1-2	many	NA	CSARESPLTGYGYTF	TGCAGTGCTAGAGAGTCCCCCTTGACAGGATATGGCTACACCTTC
TRBV3-1	TRBJ2-3	many	NA	CASRKGTDTQYF	TGTGCCAGCCGGAAAGGGACAGATACGCAGTATTTT
TRBV9	TRBJ2-2	few	TRBD1	CASSAQGAQSTGELFF	TGTGCCAGCAGCGCGCAGGGGGCGCAGTCCACCGGGGAGCTGTTTTTT
TRBV28	TRBJ2-7	NA	TRBD2	CVSSTRTSGSYEQYF	TGTGTCAGCAGTACCCGGACTAGCGGCTCCTACGAGCAGTACTTC
TRBV5-1	TRBJ2-7	few	NA	CASSLGAGAEQYF	TGCGCCAGCAGCTTGGGGGCAGGAGCCGAGCAGTACTTC